This T cell receptor beta chain comes out of a study of T cell repertoires in cytomegalovirus infection (dated 2019 in TCRdb). Broadly, across the study: The peptide stimulations were aimed at well-studied HLA-B-restricted epitopes as well as recently identified HLA-C-restricted CMV epitopes, whose presentation resists viral immunomodulation. Donor HLA type was relevant to the analysis, because carriage of CMV infection together with the matching HLA type was indicated by public TCR beta signatures.

The investigation overall reported the following: The ex vivo response was dominated by HLA-C-restricted CMV-specific TCR beta clonotypes, which also provided the single most frequent clonotype in two of eight donors. Cumulative frequency of public TCR beta family members discriminated carriers of CMV infection plus the relevant HLA type in this cohort and an independent approximately 370-donor cohort.

The CDR3 starts with the cysteine, ends with the phenylalanine, and has 17 residues. Only CDR3 DNA is held: 51 bases, read in frame from base 1. CDR1 is given as SEHNR and CDR2 as FQNEAQ, both from the germline V gene (reference sequence). Trimming takes 4 bases from V and 6 bases from J, and the germline ends sit 24 bases apart. Sequencing was performed on an Illumina HiSeq 1500. The public sequencing data were trimmed at Q25 with fastp and processed into clonotypes with MiXCR by TCRdb, which kept only in-frame beta chains. Each entry is one CDR3 protein sequence, shown with its most common DNA and genes. The sample table contains a few hundred thousand distinct CDR3 sequences; only one count was recorded for about 40% of them. The ten largest clones capture 48% of the sample. Comments on this clonotype: Its antigen has not been determined. Per-base quality was not reported, and no clone a single base away is much larger than it.

The treatment or condition label for this specimen denotes: in vitro stimulation with specific CMV peptide epitopes to enrich CMV-specific T cells. Recombination connected TRBV7-9 to TRBJ2-5; TRBD1 is a weak D gene call, 5 bases matching. The origin of this receptor is a human donor in good health (CMV status not recorded). Some clones in this sample may be carry-over from other donors' samples. This specimen consisted of cultured PBMCs, obtained from culture after CMV antigen stimulation. The CDR3 protein is CASSSNQGLFPSQTQYF. The DNA reads TGTGCCAGCAGCTCAAACCAGGGCCTTTTTCCAAGTCAGACCCAGTACTTC.